This T cell receptor (beta chain) was identified during a study of blood T cell repertoires in COVID-19. Study details: Samples of COVID-19 (acute and convalescent) were obtained from the United States, Italy and Spain. PBMCs, B-cell-depleted T cells, or T cells were the source of the cDNA or gDNA that made up the material.

TCRdb keeps only in-frame clones here, not all; method: immunoSEQ multiplex PCR. This sample has around 170,000 clones, with about four fifths found just once. Germline-derived CDR1 and CDR2 are PRHDT and FYEKMQ (reference sequence). V shed 2 bases and J shed 5 bases, with 13 bases lying between them. The CDR3 covers 15 residues. V usage is TRBV13 and J usage is TRBJ2-1, with D maybe TRBD2 (6 bases). This TCR was recovered from a man between 18 and 29 years old with active or convalescent COVID-19. Sequenced sample: peripheral blood. This chain's CDR3 is CASSLRGRWDNEQFF. As DNA, the CDR3 is TGTGCCAGCAGCTTACGGGGGAGGTGGGACAATGAGCAGTTCTTC.